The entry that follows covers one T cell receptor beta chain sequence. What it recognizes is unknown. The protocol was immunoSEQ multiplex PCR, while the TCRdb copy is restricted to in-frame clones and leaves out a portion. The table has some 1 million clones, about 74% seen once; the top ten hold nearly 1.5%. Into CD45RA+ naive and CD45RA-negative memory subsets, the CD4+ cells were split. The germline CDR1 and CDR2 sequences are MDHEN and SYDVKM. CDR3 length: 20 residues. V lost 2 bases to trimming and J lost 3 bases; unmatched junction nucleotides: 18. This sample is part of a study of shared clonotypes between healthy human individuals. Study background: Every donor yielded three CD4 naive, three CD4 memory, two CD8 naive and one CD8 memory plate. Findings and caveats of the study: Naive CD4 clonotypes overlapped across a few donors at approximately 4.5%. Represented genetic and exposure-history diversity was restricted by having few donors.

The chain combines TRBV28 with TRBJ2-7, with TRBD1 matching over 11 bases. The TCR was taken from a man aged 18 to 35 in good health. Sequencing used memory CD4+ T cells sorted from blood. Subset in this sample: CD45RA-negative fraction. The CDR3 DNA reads TGTGCCAGCAGTTTAGGAGGGACAGGGGGATGGAGACGGTTCTACTACGAGCAGTACTTC. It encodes CASSLGGTGGWRRFYYEQYF.